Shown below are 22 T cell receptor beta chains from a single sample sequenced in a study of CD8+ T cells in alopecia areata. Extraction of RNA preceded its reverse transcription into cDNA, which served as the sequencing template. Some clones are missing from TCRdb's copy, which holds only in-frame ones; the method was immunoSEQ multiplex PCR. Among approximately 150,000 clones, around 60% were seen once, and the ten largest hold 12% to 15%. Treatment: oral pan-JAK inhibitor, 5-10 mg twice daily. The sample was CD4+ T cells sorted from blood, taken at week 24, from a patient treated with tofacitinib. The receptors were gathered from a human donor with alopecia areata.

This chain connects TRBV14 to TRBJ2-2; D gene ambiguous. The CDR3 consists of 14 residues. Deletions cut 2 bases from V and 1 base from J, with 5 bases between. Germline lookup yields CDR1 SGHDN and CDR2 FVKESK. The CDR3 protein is CASSQFWNTGELFF. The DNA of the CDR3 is TGTGCCAGCAGCCAATTTTGGAACACCGGGGAGCTGTTTTTT.

The CDR3 spells CASRPTGVLGTEAFF. The DNA of the CDR3 is TGTGCCAGCAGACCAACAGGGGTCCTTGGCACTGAAGCTTTCTTT. The chain carries TRBV6-1 and TRBJ1-1; 7 bases agree with TRBD1. The germline CDR1 and CDR2 sequences are MNHNS and SASEGT. This CDR3 has 15 residues. Trimming cost V 6 bases and J 4 bases; bases outside gene matches: 11.

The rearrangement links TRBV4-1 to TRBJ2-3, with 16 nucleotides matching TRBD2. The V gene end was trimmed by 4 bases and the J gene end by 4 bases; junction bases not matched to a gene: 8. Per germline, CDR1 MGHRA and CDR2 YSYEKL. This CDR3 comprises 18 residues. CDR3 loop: CASSLSGTSGGGPDTQYF. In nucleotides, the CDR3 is TGCGCCAGCAGCCTTTCCGGGACTAGCGGGGGGGGCCCAGATACGCAGTATTTT.

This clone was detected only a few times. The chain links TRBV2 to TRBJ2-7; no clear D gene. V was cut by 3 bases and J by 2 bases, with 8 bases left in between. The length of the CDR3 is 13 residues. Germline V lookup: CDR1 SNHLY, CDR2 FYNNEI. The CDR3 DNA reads TGTGCCAGCAGTGACCGATTTACCTACGAGCAGTACTTC. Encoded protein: CASSDRFTYEQYF.

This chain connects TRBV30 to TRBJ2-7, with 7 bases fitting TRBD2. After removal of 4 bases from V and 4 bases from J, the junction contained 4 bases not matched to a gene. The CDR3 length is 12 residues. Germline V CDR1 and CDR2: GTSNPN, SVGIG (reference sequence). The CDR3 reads CAWTSGLYEQYF. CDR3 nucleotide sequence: TGTGCCTGGACTAGCGGACTATACGAGCAGTACTTC.

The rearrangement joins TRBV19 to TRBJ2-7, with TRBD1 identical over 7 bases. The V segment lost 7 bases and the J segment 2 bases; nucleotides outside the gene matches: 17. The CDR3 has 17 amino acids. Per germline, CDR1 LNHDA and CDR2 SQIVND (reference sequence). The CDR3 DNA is TGTGCCAGTACCCTAACCCTCCGGGACAGCTCACCCTACGAGCAGTACTTC. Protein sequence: CASTLTLRDSSPYEQYF.

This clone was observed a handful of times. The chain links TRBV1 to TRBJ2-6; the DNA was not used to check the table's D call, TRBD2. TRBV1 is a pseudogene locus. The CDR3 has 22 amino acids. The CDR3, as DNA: TGCACCAGCAGCTTAATATCCGGTACTAGCGGGGGGCCTAGCTCTGGGGCCAACGTCCTGACTTTC. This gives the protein CTSSLISGTSGGPSSGANVLTF.

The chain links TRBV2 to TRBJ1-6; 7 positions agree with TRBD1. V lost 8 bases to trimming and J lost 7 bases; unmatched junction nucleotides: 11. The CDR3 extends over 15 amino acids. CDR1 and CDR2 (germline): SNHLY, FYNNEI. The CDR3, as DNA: TGTGCCAGCCCAAGTCCGGGGACAGAAAATTCACCCCTCCACTTT. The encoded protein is CASPSPGTENSPLHF.

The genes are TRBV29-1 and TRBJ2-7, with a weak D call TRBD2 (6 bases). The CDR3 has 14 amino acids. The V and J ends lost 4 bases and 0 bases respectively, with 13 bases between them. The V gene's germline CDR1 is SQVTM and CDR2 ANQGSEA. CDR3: CSVGAGNPSYEQYF. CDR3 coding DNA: TGCAGCGTTGGGGCGGGGAACCCCTCCTACGAGCAGTACTTC.

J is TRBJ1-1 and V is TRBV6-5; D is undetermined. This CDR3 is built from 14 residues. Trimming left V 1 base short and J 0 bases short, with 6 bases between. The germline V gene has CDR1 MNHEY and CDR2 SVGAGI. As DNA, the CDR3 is TGTGCCAGCAGTTACTACGGTTTGAACACTGAAGCTTTCTTT. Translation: CASSYYGLNTEAFF.

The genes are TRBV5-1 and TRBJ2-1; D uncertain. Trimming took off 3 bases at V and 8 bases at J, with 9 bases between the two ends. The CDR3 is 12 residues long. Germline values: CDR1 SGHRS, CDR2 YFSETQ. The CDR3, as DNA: TGCGCCAGCAGCTCTACTCTTGATGAGCAGTTCTTC. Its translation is CASSSTLDEQFF.

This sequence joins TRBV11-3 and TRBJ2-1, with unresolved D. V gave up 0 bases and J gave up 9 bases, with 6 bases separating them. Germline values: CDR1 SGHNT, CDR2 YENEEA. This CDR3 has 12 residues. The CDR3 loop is CASSLDRTEQFF. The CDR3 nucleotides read TGTGCCAGCAGCTTAGATCGGACTGAGCAGTTCTTC.

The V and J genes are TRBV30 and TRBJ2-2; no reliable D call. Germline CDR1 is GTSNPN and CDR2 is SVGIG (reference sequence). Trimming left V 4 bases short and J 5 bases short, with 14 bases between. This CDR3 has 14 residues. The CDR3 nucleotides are TGTGCCTGGATGGTAAAGGGAAGGACCGGGGAGCTGTTTTTT. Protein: CAWMVKGRTGELFF.

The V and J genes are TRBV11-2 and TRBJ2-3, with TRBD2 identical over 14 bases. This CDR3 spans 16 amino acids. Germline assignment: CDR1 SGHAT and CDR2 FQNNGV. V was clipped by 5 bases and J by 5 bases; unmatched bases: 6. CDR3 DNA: TGTGCCAGCAGCCGGACTAGCGGGGGGTGGGGAGATACGCAGTATTTT. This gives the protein CASSRTSGGWGDTQYF.

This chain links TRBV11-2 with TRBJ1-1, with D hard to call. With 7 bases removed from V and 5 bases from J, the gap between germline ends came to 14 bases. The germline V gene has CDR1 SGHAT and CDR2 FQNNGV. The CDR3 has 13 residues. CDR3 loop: CASIANPRTEAFF. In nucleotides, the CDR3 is TGTGCCAGCATCGCTAATCCGAGGACTGAAGCTTTCTTT.

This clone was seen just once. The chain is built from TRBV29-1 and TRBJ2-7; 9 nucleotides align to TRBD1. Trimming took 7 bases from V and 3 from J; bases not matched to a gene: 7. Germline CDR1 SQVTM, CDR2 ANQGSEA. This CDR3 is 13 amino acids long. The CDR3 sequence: CSAKPGQGYEQYF. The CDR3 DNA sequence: TGCAGCGCTAAGCCGGGACAGGGCTACGAGCAGTACTTC.

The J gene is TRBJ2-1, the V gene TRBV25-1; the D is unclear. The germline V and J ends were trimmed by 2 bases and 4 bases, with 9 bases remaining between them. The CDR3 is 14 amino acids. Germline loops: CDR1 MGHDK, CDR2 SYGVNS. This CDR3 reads CASSEHVGYNEQFF. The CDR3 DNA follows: TGTGCCAGCAGTGAACACGTCGGGTACAATGAGCAGTTCTTC.

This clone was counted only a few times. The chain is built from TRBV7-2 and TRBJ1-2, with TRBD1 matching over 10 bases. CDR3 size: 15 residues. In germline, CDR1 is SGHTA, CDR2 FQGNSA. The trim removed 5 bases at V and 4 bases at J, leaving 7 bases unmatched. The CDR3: CASSTGQGGVYGYTF. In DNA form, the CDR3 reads TGTGCCAGCAGCACAGGACAGGGGGGAGTCTATGGCTACACCTTC. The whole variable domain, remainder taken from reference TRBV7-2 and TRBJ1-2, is GAGVSQSPSNKVTEKGKDVELRCDPISGHTALYWYRQSLGQGLEFLIYFQGNSAPDKSGLPSDRFSAERTGGSVSTLTIQRTQQEDSAVYLCASSTGQGGVYGYTFGSGTRLTVV.

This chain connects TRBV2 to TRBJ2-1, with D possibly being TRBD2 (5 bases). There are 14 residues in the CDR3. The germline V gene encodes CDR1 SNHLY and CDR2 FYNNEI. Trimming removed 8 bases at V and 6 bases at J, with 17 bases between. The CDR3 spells CASCLSGVCNEQFF. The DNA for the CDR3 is TGTGCCAGCTGCTTAAGCGGTGTTTGCAATGAGCAGTTCTTC. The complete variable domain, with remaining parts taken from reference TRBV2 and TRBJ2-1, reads EPEVTQTPSHQVTQMGQEVILRCVPISNHLYFYWYRQILGQKVEFLVSFYNNEISEKSEIFDDQFSVERPDGSNFTLKIRSTKLEDSAMYFCASCLSGVCNEQFFGPGTRLTVL.

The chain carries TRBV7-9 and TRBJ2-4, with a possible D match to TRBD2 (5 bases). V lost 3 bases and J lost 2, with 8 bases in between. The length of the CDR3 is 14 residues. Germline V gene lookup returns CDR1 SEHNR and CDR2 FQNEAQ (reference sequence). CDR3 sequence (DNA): TGTGCCAGCAGCTTGACGGGAACCAAAAACATTCAGTACTTC. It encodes CASSLTGTKNIQYF.

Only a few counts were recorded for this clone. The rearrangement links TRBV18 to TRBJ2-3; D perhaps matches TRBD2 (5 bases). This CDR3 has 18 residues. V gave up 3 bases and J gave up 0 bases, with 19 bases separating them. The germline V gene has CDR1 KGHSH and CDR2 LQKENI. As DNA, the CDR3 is TGTGCCAGCTCACCCCTAAAACTAGAACGATCGAGCACAGATACGCAGTATTTT. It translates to CASSPLKLERSSTDTQYF. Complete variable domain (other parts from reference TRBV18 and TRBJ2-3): NAGVMQNPRHLVRRRGQEARLRCSPMKGHSHVYWYRQLPEEGLKFMVYLQKENIIDESGMPKERFSAEFPKEGPSILRIQQVVRGDSAAYFCASSPLKLERSSTDTQYFGPGTRLTVL.

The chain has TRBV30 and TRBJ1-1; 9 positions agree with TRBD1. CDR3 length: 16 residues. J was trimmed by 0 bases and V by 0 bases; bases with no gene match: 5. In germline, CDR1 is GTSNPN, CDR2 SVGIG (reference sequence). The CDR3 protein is CAWSVLQGAMNTEAFF. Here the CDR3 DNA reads TGTGCCTGGAGTGTATTACAGGGGGCCATGAACACTGAAGCTTTCTTT.